This T cell receptor (beta chain) was recorded in a study (dated by TCRdb to the mid-2010s). Ten or more counts support this clonotype. This receptor's antigen is unknown. Per-nucleotide qualities are absent, and no much larger clonotype sits a single base away. The library came from RT-PCR. Sequenced using an Illumina MiSeq. TCRdb redid the processing of the public reads, applying fastp at Q25 and MiXCR, and retained in-frame beta chains. Every entry covers one CDR3 protein and lists the most common genes and DNA from its rows. This sample lists more than 550,000 distinct CDR3 sequences; approximately 14% were detected once. The ten largest clones capture 3.6% of the sample. The CDR3 sequence holds 14 residues, the cysteine and phenylalanine included. Only the CDR3 DNA stays, 42 bases, in frame from base 1. Deletion took 5 bases off V and 4 bases off J, with a span of 16 bases between the germline ends. CDR1 and CDR2 are read off the germline V gene as SQVTM and ANQGSEA.

Recombination joined TRBV29-1 with TRBJ2-3, with TRBD1 tentatively as D gene (5 bases match). The receptor's source is a female donor in good health, serving as a healthy control. Sequenced sample: memory CD4+ T cells from blood. This receptor carries the CDR3 CSVTRSRGADTQYF. At the DNA level, the sequence is TGCAGCGTTACGCGGTCAAGGGGCGCAGATACGCAGTATTTT.